Following are 32 T cell receptor beta chains from one sample sequenced in a study of blood T cell repertoires in COVID-19. The assay was immunoSEQ multiplex PCR, and TCRdb's table has in-frame clones only and misses some. The data show 150,000 or so clones, roughly four fifths seen once. Sequences were obtained from peripheral blood. The receptors here all came from a man aged 35 to 55 who had recovered from COVID-19.

This clone was recorded a few times. The chain carries TRBV15 and TRBJ1-5, with D possibly TRBD1 on 6 matching bases. V was trimmed by 5 bases and J by 6 bases, leaving 11 bases between them. This CDR3 comprises 13 residues. Germline lookup yields CDR1 LNHNV and CDR2 YYDKDF (reference sequence). The CDR3 is CATSARGPQPQHF. The CDR3, as DNA: TGTGCCACCAGCGCCAGGGGACCTCAGCCCCAGCATTTT.

This rearrangement joins TRBV30 to TRBJ1-4, with 7 bases fitting TRBD1. V was clipped by 2 bases and J by 7 bases; unmatched bases: 1. The germline V gene has CDR1 GTSNPN and CDR2 SVGIG (reference sequence). The CDR3 is made up of 12 amino acids. The CDR3 loop reads CAWSWTGEKLFF. CDR3 in DNA: TGTGCCTGGAGTTGGACAGGTGAAAAACTGTTTTTT.

The chain has TRBV5-1 and TRBJ1-6; D remains ambiguous. Trimming shortened V by 4 bases and J by 5 bases, and 13 bases separated the two germline ends. Germline V gene lookup returns CDR1 SGHRS and CDR2 YFSETQ. The CDR3 covers 15 residues. The CDR3: CASSPADTDNSPLHF. The CDR3 DNA reads as TGCGCCAGCAGCCCCGCAGACACCGATAATTCACCCCTCCACTTT.

The chain uses TRBV6-5 and TRBJ1-2; D perhaps matches TRBD1 (5 bases). The V gene lost 4 bases and the J gene lost 5 bases, with 17 bases spanning the gap. The CDR3 runs 15 residues. The germline V gene encodes CDR1 MNHEY and CDR2 SVGAGI. The CDR3 DNA reads TGTGCCAGCAGTTCACCGGGGGAAGGCTTATATGGCTACACCTTC. Protein: CASSSPGEGLYGYTF.

A word on this clone: The sample holds other DNA sequences that translate to the same CDR3. The V call is TRBV5-1, the J call TRBJ1-2; D is unclear. The CDR3 spans 13 residues. V gave up 2 bases and J gave up 2 bases, with 7 bases separating them. Per the germline V gene, CDR1 is SGHRS and CDR2 is YFSETQ. The CDR3 protein is CASSLGLNYGYTF. The DNA of the CDR3 is TGCGCCAGCAGCTTAGGACTGAACTATGGCTACACCTTC. Combining the CDR3 with reference TRBV5-1 and TRBJ1-2 gives the whole variable domain KAGVTQTPRYLIKTRGQQVTLSCSPISGHRSVSWYQQTPGQGLQFLFEYFSETQRNKGNFPGRFSGRQFSNSRSEMNVSTLELGDSALYLCASSLGLNYGYTFGSGTRLTVV.

The J gene is TRBJ2-5, the V gene TRBV11-2; D gene unclear. This CDR3 region has 15 residues. V lost 2 bases and J 1 base, leaving 11 bases between the germline ends. Germline CDR1 and CDR2: SGHAT and FQNNGV. The CDR3 spells CASSLLRGTQETQYF. CDR3 in DNA: TGTGCCAGCAGCTTACTACGCGGAACCCAAGAGACCCAGTACTTC.

This clone has just a few counts. J is TRBJ2-3 and V is TRBV5-1, with 11 bases fitting TRBD1. The CDR3 covers 14 residues. Per germline, CDR1 SGHRS and CDR2 YFSETQ. Losses at the gene ends were 7 bases for V and 5 bases for J; bases not matched to a gene: 6. The CDR3 nucleotides read TGCGCCAGCGACGGACAGGGGGCGGGAGATACGCAGTATTTT. It specifies CASDGQGAGDTQYF.

The V and J genes are TRBV3-1 (or the pseudogene TRBV3-2) and TRBJ1-1, with D possibly being TRBD1 (6 bases). The V gene lost 3 bases and the J gene lost 3 bases, with 8 bases spanning the gap. In germline, CDR1 is LGHDT, CDR2 YNNKEL (reference sequence). The CDR3 runs 13 residues. The CDR3 nucleotides read TGTGCCAGCAGCCACCGACAGGACACTGAAGCTTTCTTT. Its protein product is CASSHRQDTEAFF.

This clone is medium-sized by share. The chain joins TRBV7-9 to TRBJ2-2, with TRBD2 matching 13 bases. After removal of 4 bases from V and 4 bases from J, the junction contained 12 bases not matched to a gene. The germline V gene encodes CDR1 SEHNR and CDR2 FQNEAQ (reference sequence). The CDR3 has 19 residues. The CDR3 coding sequence is TGTGCCAGCAGCTCTATAGGACTAGCGGGAGTGGGAGGCACCGGGGAGCTGTTTTTT. Translating gives CASSSIGLAGVGGTGELFF.

The chain couples TRBV10-3 to TRBJ2-1; 11 nucleotides align to TRBD2. The CDR3 spans 15 residues. The germline CDR1 and CDR2 sequences are ENHRY and SYGVKD. Trimming at V came to 6 bases and at J to 7 bases, leaving 8 bases not matched to a gene. Here the CDR3 reads CAISLAGGSSNEQFF. The CDR3 bases are TGTGCCATCAGCCTAGCGGGAGGAAGTAGTAATGAGCAGTTCTTC.

The chain joins TRBV6-5 to TRBJ1-3; 9 nucleotides match TRBD1. The trim removed 4 bases at V and 7 bases at J, leaving 5 bases unmatched. Germline values: CDR1 MNHEY, CDR2 SVGAGI. This CDR3 spans 14 amino acids. This CDR3 is CASSSGTGLNTIYF. CDR3 bases: TGTGCCAGCAGTTCAGGGACAGGGTTGAACACCATATATTTT.

The chain recombines TRBV7-2 with TRBJ1-1; no firm D call. Per germline, CDR1 SGHTA and CDR2 FQGNSA. V lost 2 bases to trimming and J lost 1 base, with 8 bases between them. This CDR3 comprises 14 residues. CDR3 sequence: CASSLTGQNTEAFF. The CDR3 DNA sequence: TGTGCCAGCAGCTTAACGGGTCAGAACACTGAAGCTTTCTTT.

V gene TRBV6-5 combines with J gene TRBJ1-5; unclear D gene. The CDR3 contains 14 residues. Germline CDR1 MNHEY, CDR2 SVGAGI. V lost 5 bases and J 3 bases, leaving 11 bases between the germline ends. The CDR3 DNA sequence: TGTGCCAGCAGTCCCCGGCTAGACAATCAGCCCCAGCATTTT. Its protein product is CASSPRLDNQPQHF.

The genes are TRBV27 and TRBJ2-1, with 10 bases lining up with TRBD2. V trimming: 7 bases; J trimming: 4 bases; junction bases outside the gene matches: 10. The germline V gene encodes CDR1 MNHEY and CDR2 SMNVEV (reference sequence). The CDR3 sequence is 16 residues long. The CDR3 here is CASTSRASGRYNEQFF. CDR3 DNA sequence: TGTGCCAGCACCTCCAGGGCTAGCGGGAGATACAATGAGCAGTTCTTC.

The CDR3 nucleotides are TGTGCCAGCAGCTTAGAAGGACAGGGGACCTACAATGAGCAGTTCTTC. This encodes CASSLEGQGTYNEQFF. This chain links TRBV7-2 with TRBJ2-1; 9 nucleotides match TRBD1. This CDR3 contains 16 residues. Looked up from germline, CDR1 is SGHTA and CDR2 is FQGNSA. Trimming cost V 1 base and J 2 bases; bases outside gene matches: 3. Full variable domain (outside the CDR3, taken from reference TRBV7-2 and TRBJ2-1): GAGVSQSPSNKVTEKGKDVELRCDPISGHTALYWYRQSLGQGLEFLIYFQGNSAPDKSGLPSDRFSAERTGGSVSTLTIQRTQQEDSAVYLCASSLEGQGTYNEQFFGPGTRLTVL.

The rearrangement uses TRBV19 and TRBJ1-1; 7 bases are a match to TRBD1. The germline gives CDR1 LNHDA, CDR2 SQIVND (reference sequence). The V gene end was trimmed by 3 bases and the J gene end by 2 bases; junction bases not matched to a gene: 3. This CDR3 comprises 14 residues. The CDR3 nucleotides read TGTGCCAGTAGTATGAACAGGGGTAACACTGAAGCTTTCTTT. Translated: CASSMNRGNTEAFF. Full variable domain (remainder filled in from reference TRBV19 and TRBJ1-1): DGGITQSPKYLFRKEGQNVTLSCEQNLNHDAMYWYRQDPGQGLRLIYYSQIVNDFQKGDIAEGYSVSREKKESFPLTVTSAQKNPTAFYLCASSMNRGNTEAFFGQGTRLTVV.

This clone has at least ten counts. Other DNA sequences of this sample code for an identical CDR3. The chain couples TRBV19 to TRBJ1-1; D gene unclear. CDR1 is LNHDA, CDR2 SQIVND, per germline (reference sequence). The germline V and J ends were trimmed by 6 bases and 2 bases, with 4 bases remaining between them. The CDR3 contains 11 residues. This CDR3 is CASRTNTEAFF. CDR3 bases: TGTGCCAGTAGAACAAACACTGAAGCTTTCTTT.

The chain combines TRBV5-6 with TRBJ1-5; TRBD1 is a possible D gene (5 bases). The V and J ends lost 0 bases and 7 bases respectively, with 11 bases between them. Looked up from germline, CDR1 is SGHDT and CDR2 is YYEEEE. This CDR3 is 14 amino acids long. In nucleotides, the CDR3 is TGTGCCAGCAGCTTGGCCGGGGGGAGGCAGCCCCAGCATTTT. Its protein product is CASSLAGGRQPQHF.

The V gene is TRBV3-1 (or the pseudogene TRBV3-2), the J gene TRBJ2-7; a possible D gene is TRBD1 (6 bases). V lost 2 bases and J lost 4, with 12 bases in between. In germline, CDR1 is LGHDT, CDR2 YNNKEL (reference sequence). This CDR3 has 14 residues. CDR3 loop: CASSQLARGYEQYF. The CDR3 DNA reads TGTGCCAGCAGCCAATTGGCCAGGGGATACGAGCAGTACTTC.

CDR3 DNA: TGTGCCACCAGTCGGAGCTCCTACAATGAGCAGTTCTTC. It yields the protein CATSRSSYNEQFF. This rearrangement joins TRBV15 to TRBJ2-1; D not resolved. The CDR3 consists of 13 residues. V dropped 6 bases and J dropped 0 bases, with 6 bases sitting between them. Germline lookup yields CDR1 LNHNV and CDR2 YYDKDF (reference sequence).

V usage is TRBV21-1 and J usage is TRBJ2-1; the table gives TRBD1 as D, unverified against the DNA. TRBV21-1 constitutes a pseudogene. This CDR3 is built from 14 residues. The CDR3 here is CASSKRNRGHEQFF. The CDR3 nucleotides are TGTGCCAGCAGCAAAAGAAACAGGGGCCATGAGCAGTTCTTC.

In its sample, this clone was seen once. The rearrangement joins TRBV2 to TRBJ2-3, with TRBD2 matching over 7 bases. The CDR3 is made up of 13 amino acids. Trimming cost V 10 bases and J 6 bases; bases outside gene matches: 10. CDR1 SNHLY and CDR2 FYNNEI come from the germline V gene. The CDR3 spells CATAGVRVDTQYF. Here the CDR3 DNA reads TGTGCCACCGCGGGGGTGAGGGTTGATACGCAGTATTTT.

The chain is built from TRBV7-9 and TRBJ1-5, with 11 bases identical to TRBD1. Trimming removed 8 bases from V and 7 bases from J; junction bases left unmatched: 1. The V gene's germline CDR1 is SEHNR and CDR2 FQNEAQ (reference sequence). This CDR3 is built from 12 residues. The CDR3 protein is CASGTGGQPQHF. The CDR3 region has the DNA TGTGCCAGCGGGACAGGGGGACAGCCCCAGCATTTT.

The chain links TRBV7-8 to TRBJ2-5; the match to TRBD2 covers 13 bases. V was pared by 5 bases and J by 5 bases, with 11 bases of the junction left unmatched. Germline lookup yields CDR1 SGHVS and CDR2 FQNEAQ. There are 17 residues in the CDR3. CDR3 sequence: CASSPGLAGVTRETQYF. The CDR3 bases are TGTGCCAGCAGCCCAGGACTAGCGGGAGTTACTCGGGAGACCCAGTACTTC.

The chain couples TRBV12-3 or TRBV12-4 to TRBJ1-2; D is ambiguous. The CDR3 is made up of 12 amino acids. Trimming left V 5 bases short and J 8 bases short, with 12 bases between. The CDR3: CASSAGLLGYTF. CDR3 nucleotide sequence: TGTGCCAGCAGTGCCGGACTTCTGGGCTACACCTTC.

The CDR3: CAASSGSTDTQYF. CDR3 sequence (DNA): TGTGCCGCCTCTAGCGGTAGCACAGATACGCAGTATTTT. V and J are TRBV24-1 and TRBJ2-3; 7 bases are a match to TRBD2. The J segment lost 0 bases and the V segment lost 12 bases, leaving 5 bases of the junction unmatched. The CDR3 spans 13 residues. Germline CDR1 reads KGHDR; CDR2 reads SFDVKD.

Only one count was recorded for this clone. V usage is TRBV3-1 (or the pseudogene TRBV3-2) and J usage is TRBJ1-1; D not certain. The CDR3 is made up of 14 amino acids. Between the trimmed V and J ends, which lost 4 bases and 1 base, there was a span of 10 bases. CDR1 is LGHDT and CDR2 is YNNKEL in the germline V gene (reference sequence). CDR3 sequence reads: CASSLGAGNTEAFF. The CDR3 DNA reads as TGTGCCAGCAGCCTAGGAGCGGGGAACACTGAAGCTTTCTTT.

This clone was counted only a few times. The genes are TRBV28 and TRBJ1-4; 7 positions match TRBD1. This CDR3 has 17 residues. Germline V gives CDR1 MDHEN, CDR2 SYDVKM. Losses at the gene ends were 0 bases for V and 8 bases for J; bases not matched to a gene: 12. CDR3 amino acids: CASSLWALDRAEEKLFF. In DNA form, the CDR3 reads TGTGCCAGCAGTTTATGGGCCTTAGACAGGGCAGAAGAAAAACTGTTTTTT.

The chain has TRBV7-9 and TRBJ1-3; the D gene is possibly TRBD1 (6 bases). V shed 5 bases and J shed 4 bases, with 12 bases lying between them. The CDR3 has 14 residues. Looked up from germline, CDR1 is SEHNR and CDR2 is FQNEAQ (reference sequence). The CDR3 DNA reads TGTGCCAGCAGCGCCGGGACACCGGGAAACACCATATATTTT. It encodes CASSAGTPGNTIYF.

V and J are TRBV11-2 and TRBJ1-3; TRBD1 might be the D (6 bases). The CDR3 covers 18 residues. The germline CDR1 and CDR2 sequences are SGHAT and FQNNGV. With 1 base removed from V and 7 bases from J, the gap between germline ends came to 23 bases. The chain's CDR3 is CASSLVSPRDTKGNTIYF. The DNA for the CDR3 is TGTGCCAGCAGCTTAGTTAGCCCCCGGGACACCAAGGGCAACACCATATATTTT.

The chain joins TRBV3-1 (or the pseudogene TRBV3-2) to TRBJ1-2; TRBD1 might be the D (5 bases). Trimming left V 2 bases short and J 4 bases short, with 11 bases between. The CDR3 runs to 14 residues. From germline, CDR1 is LGHDT and CDR2 YNNKEL (reference sequence). The CDR3 reads CASSQQGGGYGYTF. Here the CDR3 DNA reads TGTGCCAGCAGCCAACAGGGTGGCGGCTATGGCTACACCTTC.

This chain uses TRBV11-3 with TRBJ2-1, with 11 bases identical to TRBD2. The germline V gene encodes CDR1 SGHNT and CDR2 YENEEA. This CDR3 is 18 amino acids long. After removal of 1 base from V and 0 bases from J, the junction contained 5 bases not matched to a gene. CDR3 nucleotides: TGTGCCAGCAGCTTAGGACTAGCGGGGCTTGGCTCCTACAATGAGCAGTTCTTC. It translates to CASSLGLAGLGSYNEQFF.